The subject of this entry is one TCR beta chain. Antigen specificity is unknown. The CDR3 covers 12 residues. Germline values: CDR1 MDHEN, CDR2 SYDVKM. Trimming cost V 2 bases and J 8 bases, with 7 bases left between them. The data derive from a study of T cell responses to AZD1222 COVID-19 vaccine. Study-level results: Increases in Spike-specific TCR breadth and depth were seen after two AZD1222 doses. White British people made up most donors, females outnumbered males, and clonal diversity was possibly underestimated.

The data were produced by immunoSEQ multiplex PCR, yet TCRdb's version contains in-frame clones alone and is incomplete. The table shows 180,000 or so clones, with roughly 94% occurring only once. The chain carries TRBV28 and TRBJ2-1; D is unclear. The clonotype was recovered from an adult in good health. This sample comprised peripheral blood, obtained on day 0 of AZD1222 vaccination. The CDR3 is CASSLPRYEQFF. Here the CDR3 DNA reads TGTGCCAGCAGTTTACCCCGGTATGAGCAGTTCTTC. The full variable domain, in which reference TRBV28 and TRBJ2-1 provide the parts outside the CDR3, is DVKVTQSSRYLVKRTGEKVFLECVQDMDHENMFWYRQDPGLGLRLIYFSYDVKMKEKGDIPEGYSVSREKKERFSLILESASTNQTSMYLCASSLPRYEQFFGPGTRLTVL.